The text below deals with one T cell receptor beta chain. Its matching antigen is unknown. The data were obtained in a study of cytomegalovirus exposure and HLA in healthy donors. Study-wide points: HLA alleles were associated with 15,000 to 20,000 TCR beta sequences in a later analysis at 0.05 false discovery rate. Sequencing likely caused a cluster of highly shared sequence variants.

This PCR relied on a set of 60 Vbeta primers and 13 Jbeta primers. Sequencing was performed with immunoSEQ multiplex PCR; in TCRdb, only in-frame clones are kept and a portion is missing. The sample lists approximately 150,000 clones; around 77% were seen once. Germline lookup yields CDR1 SGHVS and CDR2 FNYEAQ. The CDR3 loop spans 15 amino acids. Trimming cost V 0 bases and J 4 bases; bases outside gene matches: 3. Every donor was a healthy person donating bone marrow. This sequence joins TRBV7-6 and TRBJ2-1; 7 bases line up with TRBD2. The TCR sequence derives from a young woman in good health and CMV-seronegative. The sequenced sample was PBMCs. The CDR3 protein is CASSLAAGAYNEQFF. As DNA, the CDR3 is TGTGCCAGCAGCTTAGCGGCGGGAGCGTACAATGAGCAGTTCTTC.